The rows below give T cell receptor beta chains drawn from one sample of a study of blood T cell repertoires in COVID-19. Data came from immunoSEQ multiplex PCR; TCRdb stores just in-frame clones and leaves some out. Of about 280,000 clones in the sample, 85% were seen once. Sequences were obtained from peripheral blood. These receptors came from a human donor in a cohort sampled during active COVID-19. CDR3s include the opening cysteine and the closing phenylalanine or tryptophan. A D gene is named only where the DNA matches it firmly.

j_gene: TRBJ2-1
v_gene: TRBV9
d_gene: TRBD2
CDR3aa: CASSALAGGMGEQFF

j_gene: TRBJ2-7
v_gene: TRBV27
d_gene: -
CDR3aa: CAIHGLAGEQYF

j_gene: TRBJ2-1
v_gene: TRBV7-2
d_gene: TRBD2
CDR3aa: CASRTGLGTYNEQFF

j_gene: TRBJ2-1
v_gene: TRBV19
d_gene: -
CDR3aa: CASSNRHNEQFF

j_gene: TRBJ2-7
v_gene: TRBV3-1/TRBV3-2
d_gene: TRBD2
CDR3aa: CASSPRGGDEQYF

j_gene: TRBJ1-5
v_gene: TRBV7-9
d_gene: -
CDR3aa: CASSSQGINQPQHF

j_gene: TRBJ2-7
v_gene: TRBV18
d_gene: TRBD2
CDR3aa: CASSPRLAGSHEQYF

j_gene: TRBJ2-1
v_gene: TRBV7-9
d_gene: -
CDR3aa: CASSRPGTKISEQFF

j_gene: TRBJ1-1
v_gene: TRBV5-1
d_gene: -
CDR3aa: CASSLIRNSRTEAFF

j_gene: TRBJ1-1
v_gene: TRBV7-8
d_gene: -
CDR3aa: CASSSQGRMNTEAFF

j_gene: TRBJ2-1
v_gene: TRBV11-2
d_gene: TRBD1
CDR3aa: CASAWGQGRYNEQFF

j_gene: TRBJ2-1
v_gene: TRBV5-4
d_gene: TRBD2
CDR3aa: CASSYSGSRSYEQFF

j_gene: TRBJ1-3
v_gene: TRBV9
d_gene: -
CDR3aa: CASSVVPHSGNTIYF

j_gene: TRBJ2-7
v_gene: TRBV6-6
d_gene: TRBD1
CDR3aa: CASSQTGRGYYEQYF

j_gene: TRBJ2-2
v_gene: TRBV7-9
d_gene: TRBD2
CDR3aa: CASSSLGTSGANTGELFF

j_gene: TRBJ1-6
v_gene: TRBV2
d_gene: TRBD1
CDR3aa: CASRIQGANSPLHF

j_gene: TRBJ2-1
v_gene: TRBV27
d_gene: TRBD1
CDR3aa: CASTRQGLTYNEQFF

j_gene: TRBJ2-1
v_gene: TRBV29-1
d_gene: TRBD2
CDR3aa: CSVGTSGRNEQFF

j_gene: TRBJ1-4
v_gene: TRBV2
d_gene: -
CDR3aa: CASSATQARATNEKLFF

j_gene: TRBJ2-7
v_gene: TRBV4-2
d_gene: -
CDR3aa: CANTTQEGGPQYF

j_gene: TRBJ1-1
v_gene: TRBV7-2
d_gene: -
CDR3aa: CASSSGGRRGVRTEAFF

j_gene: TRBJ2-7
v_gene: TRBV5-5
d_gene: -
CDR3aa: CASSLVSSAEQYF

j_gene: TRBJ1-6
v_gene: TRBV21-1
d_gene: -
CDR3aa: CASRTTGDSPLHF

j_gene: TRBJ1-1
v_gene: TRBV7-2
d_gene: -
CDR3aa: CASSLLLSAEAFF

j_gene: TRBJ1-2
v_gene: TRBV5-1
d_gene: -
CDR3aa: CASRFLPGDENYGYTF

j_gene: TRBJ1-5
v_gene: TRBV19
d_gene: -
CDR3aa: CASSGNRDNQPQHF

j_gene: TRBJ2-7
v_gene: TRBV5-1
d_gene: -
CDR3aa: CASSTYSFYEQYF

j_gene: TRBJ1-4
v_gene: TRBV10-3
d_gene: -
CDR3aa: CASKAATNEKLFF

j_gene: TRBJ2-3
v_gene: TRBV5-1
d_gene: -
CDR3aa: CASSLTGKSTDTQYF

j_gene: TRBJ2-7
v_gene: TRBV3-1/TRBV3-2
d_gene: -
CDR3aa: CASSQADYYEQYF

j_gene: TRBJ2-1
v_gene: TRBV13
d_gene: -
CDR3aa: CASSLFTSSYNEQFF

j_gene: TRBJ1-1
v_gene: TRBV4-1
d_gene: TRBD1
CDR3aa: CASSPGQGLNTEAFF

j_gene: TRBJ2-7
v_gene: TRBV10-2
d_gene: -
CDR3aa: CASSELDEQYF

j_gene: TRBJ2-1
v_gene: TRBV7-8
d_gene: TRBD2
CDR3aa: CASSQPSGSGVF

j_gene: TRBJ1-4
v_gene: TRBV29-1
d_gene: TRBD1
CDR3aa: CSVTGTGKVGDEKLFF

j_gene: TRBJ2-1
v_gene: TRBV6-2/TRBV6-3
d_gene: TRBD2
CDR3aa: CASSPSGRGLYNEQFF

j_gene: TRBJ2-2
v_gene: TRBV6-5
d_gene: TRBD1
CDR3aa: CASSYDRGRQGELFF

j_gene: TRBJ1-1
v_gene: TRBV4-3
d_gene: -
CDR3aa: CASSPGGRTEAFF

j_gene: TRBJ2-1
v_gene: TRBV2
d_gene: -
CDR3aa: CASSVVRTHEQFF

j_gene: TRBJ2-1
v_gene: TRBV6-5
d_gene: TRBD2
CDR3aa: CASSFGGGDEQFF

j_gene: TRBJ1-3
v_gene: TRBV18
d_gene: -
CDR3aa: CASSPARSTSGNTIYF

j_gene: TRBJ2-7
v_gene: TRBV19
d_gene: TRBD1
CDR3aa: CASSPTPGQGRSEQYF

j_gene: TRBJ2-2
v_gene: TRBV6-5
d_gene: TRBD2
CDR3aa: CASSSPTSGSSGELFF

j_gene: TRBJ2-3
v_gene: TRBV2
d_gene: TRBD2
CDR3aa: CASSAGGPVDTQYF

j_gene: TRBJ2-1
v_gene: TRBV24-1
d_gene: TRBD2
CDR3aa: CATSVTSGRSNEQFF